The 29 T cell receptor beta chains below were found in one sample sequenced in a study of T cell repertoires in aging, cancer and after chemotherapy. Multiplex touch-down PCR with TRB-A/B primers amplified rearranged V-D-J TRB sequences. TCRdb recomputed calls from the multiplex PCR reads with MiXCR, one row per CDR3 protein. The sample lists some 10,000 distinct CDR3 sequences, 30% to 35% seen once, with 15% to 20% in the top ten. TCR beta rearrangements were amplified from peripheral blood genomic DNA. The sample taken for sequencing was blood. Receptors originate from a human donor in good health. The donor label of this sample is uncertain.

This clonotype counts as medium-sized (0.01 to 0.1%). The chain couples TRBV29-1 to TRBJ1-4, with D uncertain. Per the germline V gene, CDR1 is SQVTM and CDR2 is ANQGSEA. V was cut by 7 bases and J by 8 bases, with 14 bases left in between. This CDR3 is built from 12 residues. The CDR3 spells CSASSSGEKLFF. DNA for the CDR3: TGCAGCGCTTCTTCAAGTGGGGAAAAACTGTTTTTT.

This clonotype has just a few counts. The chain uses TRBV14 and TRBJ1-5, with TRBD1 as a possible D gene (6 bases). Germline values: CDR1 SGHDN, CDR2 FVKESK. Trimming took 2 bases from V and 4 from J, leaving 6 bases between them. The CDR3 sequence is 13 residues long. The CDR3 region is CASSQQGNQPQHF. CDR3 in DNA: TGTGCCAGCAGCCAACAGGGGAATCAGCCCCAGCATTTT.

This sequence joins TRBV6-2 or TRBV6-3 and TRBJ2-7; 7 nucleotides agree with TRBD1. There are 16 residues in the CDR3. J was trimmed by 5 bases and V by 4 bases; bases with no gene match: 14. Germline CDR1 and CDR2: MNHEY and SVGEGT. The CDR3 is CASSFQGDGLRDEQYF. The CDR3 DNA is TGTGCCAGCAGTTTTCAGGGGGACGGATTAAGGGACGAGCAGTACTTC.

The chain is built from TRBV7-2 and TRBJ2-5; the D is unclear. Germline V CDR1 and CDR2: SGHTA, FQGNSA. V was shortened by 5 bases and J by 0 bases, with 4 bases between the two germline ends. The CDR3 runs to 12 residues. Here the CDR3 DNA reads TGTGCCAGCAGCAAGTACCAAGAGACCCAGTACTTC. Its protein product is CASSKYQETQYF.

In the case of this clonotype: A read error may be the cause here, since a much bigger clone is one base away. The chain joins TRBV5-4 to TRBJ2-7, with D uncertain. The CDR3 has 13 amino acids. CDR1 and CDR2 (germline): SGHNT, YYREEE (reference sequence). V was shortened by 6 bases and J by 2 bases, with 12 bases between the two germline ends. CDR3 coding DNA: TGTGCCAGCAAGGTTATCGGACCCTACGAGCAGTACTTC. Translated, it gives CASKVIGPYEQYF.

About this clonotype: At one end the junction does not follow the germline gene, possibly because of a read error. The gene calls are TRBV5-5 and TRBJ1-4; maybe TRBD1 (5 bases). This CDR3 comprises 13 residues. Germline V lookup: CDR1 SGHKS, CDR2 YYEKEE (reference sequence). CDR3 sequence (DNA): TGCGCCAGCAGGGATAATACTAATGAAAAACTGTTTTTT. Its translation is CASRDNTNEKLFF. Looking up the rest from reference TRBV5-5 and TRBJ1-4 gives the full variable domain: DAGVTQSPTHLIKTRGQQVTLRCSPISGHKSVSWYQQVLGQGPQFIFQYYEKEERGRGNFPDRFSARQFPNYSSELNVNALLLGDSALYLCASRDNTNEKLFFGSGTQLSVL.

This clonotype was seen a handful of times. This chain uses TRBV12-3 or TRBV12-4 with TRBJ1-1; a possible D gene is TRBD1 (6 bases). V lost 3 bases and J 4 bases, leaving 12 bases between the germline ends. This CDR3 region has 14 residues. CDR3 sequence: CASSFQGPSTEAFF. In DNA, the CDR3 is TGTGCCAGCAGTTTTCAGGGGCCAAGCACTGAAGCTTTCTTT.

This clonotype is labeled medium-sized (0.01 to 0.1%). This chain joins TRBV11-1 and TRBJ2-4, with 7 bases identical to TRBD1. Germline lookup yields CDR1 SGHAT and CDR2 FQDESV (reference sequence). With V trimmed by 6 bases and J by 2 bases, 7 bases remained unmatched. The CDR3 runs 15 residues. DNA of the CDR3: TGTGCCAGCAGTAACAGGGGCTTACCCAAAAACATTCAGTACTTC. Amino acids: CASSNRGLPKNIQYF. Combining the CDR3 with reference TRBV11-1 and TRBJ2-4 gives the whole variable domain EAEVAQSPRYKITEKSQAVAFWCDPISGHATLYWYRQILGQGPELLVQFQDESVVDDSQLPKDRFSAERLKGVDSTLKIQPAELGDSAMYLCASSNRGLPKNIQYFGAGTRLSVL.

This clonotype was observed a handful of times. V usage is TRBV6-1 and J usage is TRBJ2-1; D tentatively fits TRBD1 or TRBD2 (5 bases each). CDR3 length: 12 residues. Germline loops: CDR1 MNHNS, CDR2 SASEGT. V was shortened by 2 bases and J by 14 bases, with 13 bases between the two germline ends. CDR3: CASSENGASKFF. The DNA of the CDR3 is TGTGCCAGCAGTGAAAACGGGGCGTCGAAGTTCTTC.

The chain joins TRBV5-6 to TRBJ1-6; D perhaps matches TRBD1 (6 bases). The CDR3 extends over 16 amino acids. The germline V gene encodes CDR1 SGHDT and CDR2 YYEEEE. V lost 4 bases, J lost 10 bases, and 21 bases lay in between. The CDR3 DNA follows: TGTGCCAGCAGCCTTTTGGACAGAAGATGGAAATCACCCCTCCACTTT. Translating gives CASSLLDRRWKSPLHF.

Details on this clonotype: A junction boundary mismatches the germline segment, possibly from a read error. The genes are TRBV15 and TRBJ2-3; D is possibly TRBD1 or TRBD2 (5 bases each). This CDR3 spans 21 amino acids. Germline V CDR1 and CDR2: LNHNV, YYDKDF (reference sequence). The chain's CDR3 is CATRRDSGLGRSASSTDTQYF. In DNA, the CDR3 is TGTGCCACCAGAAGAGATTCGGGGCTTGGTCGTAGCGCCTCTAGCACAGATACGCAGTATTTT.

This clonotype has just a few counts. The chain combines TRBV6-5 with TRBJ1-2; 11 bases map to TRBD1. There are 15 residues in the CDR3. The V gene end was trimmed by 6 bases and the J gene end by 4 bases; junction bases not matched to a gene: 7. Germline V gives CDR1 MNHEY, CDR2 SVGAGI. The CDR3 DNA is TGTGCCAGCAGCCCCGGACAGGGGGCCGGCTATGGCTACACCTTC. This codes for CASSPGQGAGYGYTF.

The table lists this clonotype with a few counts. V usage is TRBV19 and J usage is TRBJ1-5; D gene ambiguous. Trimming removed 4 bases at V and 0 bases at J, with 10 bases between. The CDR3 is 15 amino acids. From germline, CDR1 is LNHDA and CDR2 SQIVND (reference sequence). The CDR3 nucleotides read TGTGCCAGTAGTAAGAGGGAAAATAGCAATCAGCCCCAGCATTTT. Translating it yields CASSKRENSNQPQHF. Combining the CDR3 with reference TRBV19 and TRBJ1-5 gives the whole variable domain DGGITQSPKYLFRKEGQNVTLSCEQNLNHDAMYWYRQDPGQGLRLIYYSQIVNDFQKGDIAEGYSVSREKKESFPLTVTSAQKNPTAFYLCASSKRENSNQPQHFGDGTRLSIL.

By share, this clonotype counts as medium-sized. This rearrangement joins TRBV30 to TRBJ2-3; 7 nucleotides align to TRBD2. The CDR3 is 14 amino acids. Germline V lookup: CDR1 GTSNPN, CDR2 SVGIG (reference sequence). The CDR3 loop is CANSHGGGADTQYF. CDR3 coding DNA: TGTGCTAACTCACATGGGGGAGGGGCAGATACGCAGTATTTT.

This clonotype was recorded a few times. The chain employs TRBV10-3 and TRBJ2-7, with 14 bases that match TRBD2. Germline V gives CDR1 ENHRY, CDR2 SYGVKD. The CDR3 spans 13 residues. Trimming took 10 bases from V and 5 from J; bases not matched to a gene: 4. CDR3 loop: CATGTSGSNEQYF. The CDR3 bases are TGTGCCACCGGGACTAGCGGGAGTAACGAGCAGTACTTC.

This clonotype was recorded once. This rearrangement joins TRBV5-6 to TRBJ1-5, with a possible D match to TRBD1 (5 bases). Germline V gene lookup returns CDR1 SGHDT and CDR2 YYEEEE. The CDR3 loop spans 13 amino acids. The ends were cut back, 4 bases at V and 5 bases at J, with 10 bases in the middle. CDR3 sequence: CASSPGLDQPQHF. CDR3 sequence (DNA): TGTGCCAGCAGCCCAGGGCTCGATCAGCCCCAGCATTTT.

CDR3 residues: CATSMRGRGNYEQYF. The CDR3 DNA sequence: TGTGCCACCAGCATGAGAGGGAGGGGGAACTACGAGCAGTACTTC. The rearrangement joins TRBV15 to TRBJ2-7, with D perhaps TRBD2 (7 bases). The germline V gene has CDR1 LNHNV and CDR2 YYDKDF (reference sequence). Trimming pared 4 bases from V and 3 bases from J, leaving 16 bases between. The CDR3 covers 15 residues.

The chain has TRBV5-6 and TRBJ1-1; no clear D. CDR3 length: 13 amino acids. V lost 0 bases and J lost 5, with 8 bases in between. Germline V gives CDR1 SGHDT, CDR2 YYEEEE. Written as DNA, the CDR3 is TGTGCCAGCAGCTTGGGCCGGAGGACTGAAGCTTTCTTT. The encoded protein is CASSLGRRTEAFF.

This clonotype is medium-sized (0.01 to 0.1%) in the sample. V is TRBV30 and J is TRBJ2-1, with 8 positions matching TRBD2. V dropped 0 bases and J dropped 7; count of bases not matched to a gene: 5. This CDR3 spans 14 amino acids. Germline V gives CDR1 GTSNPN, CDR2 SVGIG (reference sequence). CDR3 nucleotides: TGTGCCTGGAGTGTATCGGGGGGGCGAAATGAGCAGTTCTTC. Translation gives CAWSVSGGRNEQFF.

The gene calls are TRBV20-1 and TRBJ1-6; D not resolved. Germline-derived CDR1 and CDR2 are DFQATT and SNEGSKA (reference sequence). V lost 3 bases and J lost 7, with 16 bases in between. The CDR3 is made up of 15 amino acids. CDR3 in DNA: TGCAGTGCTAGGCCTACCAGGAGCCTAAATTCACCCCTCCACTTT. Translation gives CSARPTRSLNSPLHF.

The CDR3 bases are TGTGCCAGTAGAGAGCGTAGGAGCTCCTACGAGCAGTACTTC. This gives the protein CASRERRSSYEQYF. The V gene is TRBV19, the J gene TRBJ2-7, with D uncertain. Germline CDR1 and CDR2: LNHDA and SQIVND (reference sequence). This CDR3 is 14 amino acids long. Trimming removed 6 bases at V and 0 bases at J, with 12 bases between.

The CDR3 region has the DNA TGTGCCACCACCCTCACAGGGCTCGTGCGATATGGCTACACCTTC. Translation: CATTLTGLVRYGYTF. The gene calls are TRBV15 and TRBJ1-2; tentatively, D is TRBD1 (6 bases). The CDR3 has 15 residues. The germline CDR1 and CDR2 sequences are LNHNV and YYDKDF (reference sequence). Trimming took off 7 bases at V and 5 bases at J, with 20 bases between the two ends.

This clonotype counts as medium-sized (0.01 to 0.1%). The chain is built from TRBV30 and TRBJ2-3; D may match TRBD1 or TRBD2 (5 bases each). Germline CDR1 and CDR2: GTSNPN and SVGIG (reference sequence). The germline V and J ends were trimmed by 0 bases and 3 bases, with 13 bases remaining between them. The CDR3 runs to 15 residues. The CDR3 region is CAWSVMRGATDTQYF. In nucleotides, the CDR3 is TGTGCCTGGAGTGTTATGAGGGGCGCGACAGATACGCAGTATTTT.

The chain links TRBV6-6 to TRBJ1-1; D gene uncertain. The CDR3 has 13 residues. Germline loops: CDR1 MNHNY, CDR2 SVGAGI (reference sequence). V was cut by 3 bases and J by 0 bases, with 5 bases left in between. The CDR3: CASSYELNTEAFF. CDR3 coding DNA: TGTGCCAGCAGTTATGAGCTGAACACTGAAGCTTTCTTT.

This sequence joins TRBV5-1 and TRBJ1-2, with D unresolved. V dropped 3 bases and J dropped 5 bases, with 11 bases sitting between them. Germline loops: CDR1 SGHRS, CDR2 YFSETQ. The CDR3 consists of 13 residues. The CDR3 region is CASSSDGRYGYTF. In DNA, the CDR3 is TGCGCCAGCAGCTCCGATGGGCGATATGGCTACACCTTC.

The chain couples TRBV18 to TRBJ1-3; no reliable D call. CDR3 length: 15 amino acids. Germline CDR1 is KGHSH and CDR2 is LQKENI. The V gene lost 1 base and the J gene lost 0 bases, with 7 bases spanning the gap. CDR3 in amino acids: CASSPQQSSGNTIYF. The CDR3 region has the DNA TGTGCCAGCTCACCACAGCAGAGCTCTGGAAACACCATATATTTT.

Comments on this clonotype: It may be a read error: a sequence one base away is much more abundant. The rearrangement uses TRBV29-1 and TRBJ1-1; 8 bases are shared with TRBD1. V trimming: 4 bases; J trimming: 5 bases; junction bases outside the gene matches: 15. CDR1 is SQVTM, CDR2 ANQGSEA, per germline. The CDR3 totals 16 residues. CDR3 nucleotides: TGCAGCGTTGCATACGGGGGGGACAGGTCCAAAACTGAAGCTTTCTTT. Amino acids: CSVAYGGDRSKTEAFF.

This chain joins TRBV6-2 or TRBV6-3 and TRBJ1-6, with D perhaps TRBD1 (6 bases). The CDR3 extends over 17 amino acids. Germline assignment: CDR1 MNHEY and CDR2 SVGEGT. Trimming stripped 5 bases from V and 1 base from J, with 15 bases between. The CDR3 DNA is TGTGCCAGCAGTCCACAGGGTAGTGGGTCCTATAATTCACCCCTCCACTTT. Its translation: CASSPQGSGSYNSPLHF.

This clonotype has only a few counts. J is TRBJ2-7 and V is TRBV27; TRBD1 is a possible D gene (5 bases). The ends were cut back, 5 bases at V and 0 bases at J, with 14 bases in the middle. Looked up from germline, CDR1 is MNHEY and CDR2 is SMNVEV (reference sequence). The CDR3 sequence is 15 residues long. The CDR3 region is CASSSGAASSYEQYF. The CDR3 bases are TGTGCCAGCAGTAGTGGGGCCGCAAGCTCCTACGAGCAGTACTTC.